A selection of T cell receptor beta chains follows, all from one sample in a study of control samples from healthy donors and cancer patients. Produced via immunoSEQ multiplex PCR; TCRdb's table is partial and in-frame only. The sample comprises some 130,000 clones, around 90% of which are singletons, and less than 2.5% rests with the top ten. Sequences were obtained from blood. The receptors derive from a man aged 18-30 years in good health. The CDR3 runs from the conserved cysteine through the conserved F or W. D genes are given only for firm matches. A row's size may be missing; if present it is once, few, many or a size class.

TGTGCCACCAGTGAAACCGGGACAGGGGCTACAGATACGCAGTATTTT CATSETGTGATDTQYF TRBV24-1 . TRBJ2-3 TRBD1
TGTGCCAGCAGCGACAGGACCGCCGGGGAGCTGTTTTTT CASSDRTAGELFF TRBV12-3/TRBV12-4 . TRBJ2-2 .
TGTGCCAGCAGCTCCTTGGACTACAATGAGCAGTTCTTC CASSSLDYNEQFF TRBV11-1 once TRBJ2-1 .
TGTGCCAGCAGCTTCCTCATCCGGGACAATAACTATGGCTACACCTTC CASSFLIRDNNYGYTF TRBV13 once TRBJ1-2 .
TGTGCCAGCTCACAAACAGAGGACACTGAAGCTTTCTTT CASSQTEDTEAFF TRBV18 . TRBJ1-1 .
TGTGCCAGCAGCTTAGCCCGACAGGGTTACAATGAGCAGTTCTTC CASSLARQGYNEQFF TRBV7-9 . TRBJ2-1 TRBD1
TGTGCCAGCAGCAGGGGTTGGAGGGAGACCCAGTACTTC CASSRGWRETQYF TRBV7-2 . TRBJ2-5 .
TGTGCCAGCAGCTCGCGACAGGGTACACAGCCCCAGCATTTT CASSSRQGTQPQHF TRBV12-1 . TRBJ1-5 .
TGTGCCAGCAGCTTAACGGGAGGGCCCGGGGAGCTGTTTTTT CASSLTGGPGELFF TRBV7-3 . TRBJ2-2 TRBD2
TGTGCCAGCAGTTTATTGCGCGCAGATACGCAGTATTTT CASSLLRADTQYF TRBV12-3/TRBV12-4 once TRBJ2-3 .
TGTGCCACCCGGGGTTGGGAGGGCTATGGCTACACCTTC CATRGWEGYGYTF TRBV12-3/TRBV12-4 once TRBJ1-2 .
TGTGCCAGCAGTAATACCGAACGCATTGGAAACACCATATATTTT CASSNTERIGNTIYF TRBV6-5 few TRBJ1-3 .
TGTGCCAGCAGCTCACAGGGACATTACAATGAGCAGTTCTTC CASSSQGHYNEQFF TRBV11-2 . TRBJ2-1 .
TGCGCCAGCAGCTTGGTTGGGGCGGGCACAGATACGCAGTATTTT CASSLVGAGTDTQYF TRBV5-1 . TRBJ2-3 .
TGCGCCAGCAGTAGGGGACGGCAAGAGACCCAGTACTTC CASSRGRQETQYF TRBV5-1 . TRBJ2-5 .